A single TCR beta chain is shown here with its context. Trimming removed 5 bases at V and 1 base at J, with 10 bases between. Germline values: CDR1 SGHAT, CDR2 FQNNGV. CDR3 length equals 14 residues. The sample is drawn from a study of blood T cell repertoires in COVID-19. Across the whole study: The United States, Italy and Spain supplied acute and convalescent COVID-19 samples. T cells, B-cell-depleted T cells, or PBMCs provided the cDNA or gDNA that served as material.

Original handling: Reference gene primer amplification gave nucleated cell count estimates. The protocol was immunoSEQ multiplex PCR, while the TCRdb copy is restricted to in-frame clones and leaves out a portion. V and J calls and clone size come straight from that table; D and trimming were deduced from the DNA. The sample has some 120,000 clones, more than 75% seen once. The chain carries TRBV11-2 and TRBJ2-3, with D possibly being TRBD1 (5 bases). Material for sequencing was peripheral blood. This receptor was identified in a human donor in a cohort sampled during active COVID-19. Written as DNA, the CDR3 is TGTGCCAGCAGCCCAGAGACAGGCACAGATACGCAGTATTTT. Protein product: CASSPETGTDTQYF.